A selection of T cell receptor beta chains follows, all from one sample in a study of neurological immune-mediated disorders. MiXCR was run by TCRdb on the 5' RACE reads, yielding one entry per CDR3 protein. The repertoire includes 85,000 to 110,000 distinct CDR3 sequences, more than 10% of them detected once, and under 3.5% sits in the top ten. Input material: PBMCs. The receptors stem from a female donor with HTLV-1-associated myelopathy (HAM/TSP). CDR3s include the opening cysteine and the closing phenylalanine or tryptophan. A D gene is named only where the DNA matches it firmly. A row's size may be missing; if present it is once, few, many or a size class.

D gene	J gene	V gene	clone size	CDR3 DNA	CDR3 protein
NA	TRBJ2-3	TRBV20-1	many	TGCAGTGGTCACAAGGGTGGCACAGATACGCAGTATTTT	CSGHKGGTDTQYF
TRBD1	TRBJ1-3	TRBV10-3	many	TGTGCCATCAGTGGGGACAGCTCTGGAAACACCATATATTTT	CAISGDSSGNTIYF
NA	TRBJ1-2	TRBV6-2/TRBV6-3	many	TGTGCCAGCAGCTCCAGCTCCCAAACCCCCAACTATGGCTACACCTTC	CASSSSSQTPNYGYTF
NA	TRBJ2-5	TRBV12-3/TRBV12-4	many	TGTGCCAGCAGTTCCATGGGACGGTCTCGCGAGACCCAGTACTTC	CASSSMGRSRETQYF
NA	TRBJ1-2	TRBV3-1	many	TGTGCCAGCAGCCACTTCTTAGGGCCCTACTATGGCTACACCTTC	CASSHFLGPYYGYTF
TRBD1	TRBJ2-1	TRBV20-1	NA	TGCAGTGCCCGCGGACAGGCTCAGTCGAATGAGCAGTTCTTC	CSARGQAQSNEQFF
NA	TRBJ1-1	TRBV25-1	NA	TGTGCCAGCAGTGAATTGGGCGGTGAAGCTTTCTTT	CASSELGGEAFF
NA	TRBJ1-2	TRBV5-1	many	TGCGCCAGCAGCCCTTCAGGGGAGGTGGCTGGTGGCTACACCTTC	CASSPSGEVAGGYTF
NA	TRBJ2-1	TRBV24-1	many	TGTGCCACCAGTGATACAGGGAGTGAGCAGTTCTTC	CATSDTGSEQFF
NA	TRBJ2-1	TRBV5-1	NA	TGCGCCAGCAGCTTGGCCTTTGACTACTACAATGAGCAGTTCTTC	CASSLAFDYYNEQFF
NA	TRBJ2-6	TRBV5-1	many	TGCGCCAGCAGCTCCGGACGACGTTACCCAAGCTCTGGGGCCAACGTCCTGACTTTC	CASSSGRRYPSSGANVLTF
TRBD1	TRBJ1-1	TRBV11-2	many	TGTGCCAGCAGAGAGACAGGGGTGAACACTGAAGCTTTCTTT	CASRETGVNTEAFF
NA	TRBJ2-7	TRBV5-1	few	TGCGCCAGCAGGTCCGCTTGGAGCTACGAGCAGTACTTC	CASRSAWSYEQYF
NA	TRBJ2-7	TRBV6-5	many	TGTGCCAGCAGTTACTCCTCTCTAGGGTACGAGCAGTACTTC	CASSYSSLGYEQYF
NA	TRBJ2-7	TRBV5-1	many	TGCGCCAGCAGCTTGAAAGACGTCAGCTACGAGCAGTACTTC	CASSLKDVSYEQYF
NA	TRBJ2-7	TRBV28	many	TGTGCCAGCAGTTCGCGGACACTAAACTACGAGCAGTACTTC	CASSSRTLNYEQYF
NA	TRBJ2-7	TRBV2	few	TGTGCCAGCAATCAAAAAGGGGGGGCCTACGAGCAGTACTTC	CASNQKGGAYEQYF
NA	TRBJ2-2	TRBV29-1	many	TGCAGCGTTGACGGGGATAACACCGGGGAGCTGTTTTTT	CSVDGDNTGELFF
NA	TRBJ1-2	TRBV18	many	TGTGCCAGCTCAACACGCGGACTCAAAGGCTATGGCTACACCTTC	CASSTRGLKGYGYTF
NA	TRBJ2-5	TRBV5-1	many	TGCGCCAGCAGCTTAATGGGCAGCCAAGAGACCCAGTACTTC	CASSLMGSQETQYF
TRBD1	TRBJ2-2	TRBV29-1	many	TGCAGCGTTGAACCGGGACAGACCGGGGAGCTGTTTTTT	CSVEPGQTGELFF
NA	TRBJ1-2	TRBV10-3	many	TGTGCCATCAGTGGTGGGGACGGGAGGTGGAACTATGGCTACACCTTC	CAISGGDGRWNYGYTF
TRBD1	TRBJ2-2	TRBV9	NA	TGTGCCAGCAGCGTGACCCCGGGACAGGGGGTCGGCACCGGGGAGCTGTTTTTT	CASSVTPGQGVGTGELFF
NA	TRBJ1-5	TRBV28	many	TGTGCCAGCAGATTAGAGACAGCATATAGCAATCAGCCCCAGCATTTT	CASRLETAYSNQPQHF
TRBD1	TRBJ2-7	TRBV12-3/TRBV12-4	NA	TGTGCCAGCAGTCCCCAGGACAGGTTTTACGAGCAGTACTTC	CASSPQDRFYEQYF
TRBD2	TRBJ2-3	TRBV6-6	many	TGTGCCAGCAGTTGGGGACTAGCAGAAGATACGCAGTATTTT	CASSWGLAEDTQYF
NA	TRBJ2-1	TRBV20-1	many	TGCAGTGTAATTATTAAGGGACGTTTCGACAATGAGCAGTTCTTC	CSVIIKGRFDNEQFF
NA	TRBJ1-5	TRBV19	few	TGTGCCAGTAGTATAACTGGTAGCAATCAGCCCCAGCATTTT	CASSITGSNQPQHF
NA	TRBJ2-7	TRBV11-2	many	TGTGCCAGCAGCTTAGTACCCCCCGAGCAGTACTTC	CASSLVPPEQYF
NA	TRBJ2-7	TRBV12-3/TRBV12-4	many	TGTGCCAGCAGTTTATCCCCCCAGATGAGCGAGCAGTACTTC	CASSLSPQMSEQYF
NA	TRBJ2-7	TRBV20-1	many	TGCAGTGCTAGAGTATCTGGGGCGACCTACGAGCAGTACTTC	CSARVSGATYEQYF
NA	TRBJ1-4	TRBV5-1	many	TGCGCCAGCAGCAAAGAACGGGGAACTAATGAAAAACTGTTTTTT	CASSKERGTNEKLFF
NA	TRBJ1-1	TRBV20-1	many	TGCAGTGCTCTGACAGAAGGACAGCACCTAAACACTGAAGCTTTCTTT	CSALTEGQHLNTEAFF
NA	TRBJ1-5	TRBV20-1	many	TGCAGTTGCCGAGAGGGTAATCAGCCCCAGCATTTT	CSCREGNQPQHF
NA	TRBJ1-1	TRBV28	NA	TGTGCCAGCAGTTTACAGGCAGGGATCCTGGCTTTCTTT	CASSLQAGILAFF
NA	TRBJ2-2	TRBV5-1	many	TGCGCCAGCACCATGCAAGGGTTCGCGAACACCGGGGAGCTGTTTTTT	CASTMQGFANTGELFF
TRBD1	TRBJ1-4	TRBV20-1	many	TGCAGTGCTAGAGATAGACGTGACAGGGGCCGGGTGTTTTTT	CSARDRRDRGRVFF